Reported below is one T cell receptor (beta chain). Its antigen is unidentified. Trimming removed 2 bases from V and 6 bases from J, with 12 bases in between. CDR1 and CDR2 (germline): SGDLS, YYNGEE. This CDR3 contains 14 residues. The entry originates in a study of CD8 T cell repertoires and HIV-1 epitope variants. Study overall: Controls were a CMV, EBV and flu peptide pool, Ebola AY9 negative control, and no-peptide well. Enriched T cells were co-cultured with equal autologous T cell-negative cells.

TCR beta CDR3 was sequenced at survey depth on immunoSEQ. The method was immunoSEQ multiplex PCR; TCRdb's version includes in-frame clones alone and lacks a portion of them. Of 5,000 or so clones in the sample, about 70% are singletons; the top ten hold 44%. Study-wide results and limits: Nef KF9 drew roughly five clonotypes and HW9 one, without TAALDMSHF responses.

The chain has TRBV9 and TRBJ2-1; D might be TRBD1 or TRBD2, each matching 5 bases. The receptor comes from a male donor with HIV. Specimen: cultured CD8+ T cells derived from PBMCs. The CDR3 reads CASSVGASINEQFF. CDR3 nucleotide sequence: TGTGCCAGCAGCGTTGGGGCTAGCATCAATGAGCAGTTCTTC.